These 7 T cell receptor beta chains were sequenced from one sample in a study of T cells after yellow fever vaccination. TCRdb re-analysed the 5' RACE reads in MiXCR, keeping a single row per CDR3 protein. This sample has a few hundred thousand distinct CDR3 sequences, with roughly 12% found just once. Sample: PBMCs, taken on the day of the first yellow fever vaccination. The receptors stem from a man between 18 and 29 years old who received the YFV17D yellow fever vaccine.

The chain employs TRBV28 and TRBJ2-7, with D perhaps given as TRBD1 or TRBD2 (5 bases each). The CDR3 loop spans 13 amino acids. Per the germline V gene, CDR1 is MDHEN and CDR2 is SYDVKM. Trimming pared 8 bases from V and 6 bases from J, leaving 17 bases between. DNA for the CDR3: TGTGCCAGCGGGGGAATGATGGGCGGCGAGCAGTACGTC. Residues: CASGGMMGGEQYV.

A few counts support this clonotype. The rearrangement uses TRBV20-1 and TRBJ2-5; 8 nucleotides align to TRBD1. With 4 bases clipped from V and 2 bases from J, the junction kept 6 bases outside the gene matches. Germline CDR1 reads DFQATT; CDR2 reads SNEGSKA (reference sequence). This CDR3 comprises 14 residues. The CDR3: CSATRTGRQETQYF. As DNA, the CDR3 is TGCAGTGCTACCCGGACAGGGAGGCAAGAGACCCAGTACTTC.

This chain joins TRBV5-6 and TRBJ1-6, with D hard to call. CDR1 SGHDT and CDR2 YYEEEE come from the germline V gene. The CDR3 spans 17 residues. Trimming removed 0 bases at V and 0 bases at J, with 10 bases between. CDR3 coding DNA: TGTGCCAGCAGCTTGGCCGGCGTCAGCTCCTATAATTCACCCCTCCACTTT. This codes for CASSLAGVSSYNSPLHF.

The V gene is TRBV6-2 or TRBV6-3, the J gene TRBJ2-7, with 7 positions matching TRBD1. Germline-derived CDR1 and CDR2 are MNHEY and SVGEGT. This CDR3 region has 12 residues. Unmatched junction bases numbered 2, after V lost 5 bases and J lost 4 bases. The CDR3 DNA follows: TGTGCCAGCAGTCCCAGGGGGTACGAGCAGTACGTC. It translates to CASSPRGYEQYV.

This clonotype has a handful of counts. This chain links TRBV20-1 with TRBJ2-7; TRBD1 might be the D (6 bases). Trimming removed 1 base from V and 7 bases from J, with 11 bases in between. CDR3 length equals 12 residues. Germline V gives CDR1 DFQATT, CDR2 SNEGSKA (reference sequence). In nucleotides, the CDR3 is TGCAGTGCTAGAGCCTCAGGGGTTGAGCAGTACGTC. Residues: CSARASGVEQYV.

In DNA form, the CDR3 reads TGTGCCAGTAGTATAGCTCCGGAGCCGTATAGCAATCAGCCCCAGCATTTT. Translating it yields CASSIAPEPYSNQPQHF. The chain has TRBV19 and TRBJ1-5; D gene uncertain. Trimming took 1 base from V and 0 from J, leaving 13 bases between them. The germline V gene has CDR1 LNHDA and CDR2 SQIVND (reference sequence). CDR3 length: 17 residues.

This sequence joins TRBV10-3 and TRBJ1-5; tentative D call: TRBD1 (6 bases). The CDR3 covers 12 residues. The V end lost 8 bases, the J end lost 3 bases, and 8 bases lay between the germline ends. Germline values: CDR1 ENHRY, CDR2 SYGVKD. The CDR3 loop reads CAIGQYNQPQHF. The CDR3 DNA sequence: TGTGCCATCGGACAGTACAATCAGCCCCAGCATTTT.